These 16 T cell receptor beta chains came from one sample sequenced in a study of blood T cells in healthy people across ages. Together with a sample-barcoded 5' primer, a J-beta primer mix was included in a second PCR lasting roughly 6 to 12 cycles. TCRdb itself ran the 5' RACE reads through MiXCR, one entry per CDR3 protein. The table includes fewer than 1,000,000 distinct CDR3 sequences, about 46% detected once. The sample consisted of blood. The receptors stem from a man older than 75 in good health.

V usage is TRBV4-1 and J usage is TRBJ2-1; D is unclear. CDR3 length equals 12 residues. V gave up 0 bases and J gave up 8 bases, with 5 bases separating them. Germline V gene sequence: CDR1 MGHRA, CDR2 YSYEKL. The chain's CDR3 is CASSQEGHEQFF. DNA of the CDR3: TGCGCCAGCAGCCAAGAAGGACATGAGCAGTTCTTC.

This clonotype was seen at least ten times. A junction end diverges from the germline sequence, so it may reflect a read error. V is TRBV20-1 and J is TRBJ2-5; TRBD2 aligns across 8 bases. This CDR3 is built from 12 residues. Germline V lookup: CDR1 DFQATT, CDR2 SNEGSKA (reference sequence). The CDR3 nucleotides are TGCAGTACTAGAAGCGGGAGACAGACCCAGTACTTC. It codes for CSTRSGRQTQYF.

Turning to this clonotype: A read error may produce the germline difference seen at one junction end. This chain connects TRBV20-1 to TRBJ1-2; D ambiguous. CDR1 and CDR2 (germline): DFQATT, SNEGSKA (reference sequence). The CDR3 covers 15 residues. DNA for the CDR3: TGCAGTACTAGCGCCGGACGGACCTTTAACTATGGCTACACCTTC. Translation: CSTSAGRTFNYGYTF.

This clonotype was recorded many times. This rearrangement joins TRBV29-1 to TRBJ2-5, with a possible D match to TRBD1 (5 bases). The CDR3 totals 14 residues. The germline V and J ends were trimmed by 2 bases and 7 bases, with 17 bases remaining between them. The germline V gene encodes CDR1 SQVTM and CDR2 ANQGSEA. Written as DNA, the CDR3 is TGCAGCGTTGAAACGTGGCAGGCAAGGGGGACCCAGTACTTC. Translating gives CSVETWQARGTQYF.

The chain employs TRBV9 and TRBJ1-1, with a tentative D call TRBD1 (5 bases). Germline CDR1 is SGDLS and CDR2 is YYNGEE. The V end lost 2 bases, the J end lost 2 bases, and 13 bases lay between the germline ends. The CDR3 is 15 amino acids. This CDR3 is CASSVVSGGNTEAFF. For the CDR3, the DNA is TGTGCCAGCAGCGTGGTATCGGGGGGTAACACTGAAGCTTTCTTT.

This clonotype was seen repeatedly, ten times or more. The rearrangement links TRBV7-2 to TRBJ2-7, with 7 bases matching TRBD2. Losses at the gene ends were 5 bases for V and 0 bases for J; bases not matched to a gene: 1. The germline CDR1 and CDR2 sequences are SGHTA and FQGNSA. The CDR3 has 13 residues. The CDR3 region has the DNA TGTGCCAGCAGCCGGACTAGCTCCTACGAGCAGTACTTC. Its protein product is CASSRTSSYEQYF. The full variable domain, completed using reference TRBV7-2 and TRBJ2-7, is GAGVSQSPSNKVTEKGKDVELRCDPISGHTALYWYRQSLGQGLEFLIYFQGNSAPDKSGLPSDRFSAERTGGSVSTLTIQRTQQEDSAVYLCASSRTSSYEQYFGPGTRLTVT.

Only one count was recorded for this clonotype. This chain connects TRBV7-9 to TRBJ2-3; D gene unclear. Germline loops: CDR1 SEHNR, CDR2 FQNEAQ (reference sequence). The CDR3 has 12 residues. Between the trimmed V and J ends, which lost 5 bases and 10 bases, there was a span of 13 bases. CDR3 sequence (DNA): TGTGCCAGCAGCCCCACTACAAGAGCGCAGTATTTT. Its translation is CASSPTTRAQYF. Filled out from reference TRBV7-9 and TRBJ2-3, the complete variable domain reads DTGVSQNPRHKITKRGQNVTFRCDPISEHNRLYWYRQTLGQGPEFLTYFQNEAQLEKSRLLSDRFSAERPKGSFSTLEIQRTEQGDSAMYLCASSPTTRAQYFGPGTRLTVL.

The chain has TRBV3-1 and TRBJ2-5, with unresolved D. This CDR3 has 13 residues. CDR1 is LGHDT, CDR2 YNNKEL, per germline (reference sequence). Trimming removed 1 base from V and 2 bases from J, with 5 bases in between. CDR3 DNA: TGTGCCAGCAGCCAAGTCGGGCAAGAGACCCAGTACTTC. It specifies CASSQVGQETQYF.

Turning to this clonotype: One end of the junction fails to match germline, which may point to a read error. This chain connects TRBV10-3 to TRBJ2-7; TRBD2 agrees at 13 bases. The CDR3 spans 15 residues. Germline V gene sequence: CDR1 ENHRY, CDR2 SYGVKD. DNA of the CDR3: TGTGCCGTCAGTCCCGGGACTAGCGGGAACAATGAGCAGTACTTC. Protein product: CAVSPGTSGNNEQYF.

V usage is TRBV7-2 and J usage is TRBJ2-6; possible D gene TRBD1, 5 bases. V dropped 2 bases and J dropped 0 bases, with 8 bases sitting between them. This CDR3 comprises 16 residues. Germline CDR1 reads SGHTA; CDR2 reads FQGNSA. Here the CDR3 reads CASSLRGPSGANVLTF. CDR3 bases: TGTGCCAGCAGCTTAAGGGGTCCCTCTGGGGCCAACGTCCTGACTTTC.

The CDR3 DNA sequence: TGCAGCGTTGAGTCCCCCTCGTTTAGAAGGGTCGATGAGCAGTTCTTC. Residues: CSVESPSFRRVDEQFF. The V and J genes are TRBV29-1 and TRBJ2-1; the D is unclear. The V end lost 3 bases, the J end lost 8 bases, and 23 bases lay between the germline ends. Germline loops: CDR1 SQVTM, CDR2 ANQGSEA. CDR3 length equals 16 residues.

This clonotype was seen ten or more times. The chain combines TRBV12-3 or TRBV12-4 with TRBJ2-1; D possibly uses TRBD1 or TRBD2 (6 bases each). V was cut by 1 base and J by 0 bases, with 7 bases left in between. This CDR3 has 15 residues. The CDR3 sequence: CASSLEGGSYNEQFF. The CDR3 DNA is TGTGCCAGCAGTTTAGAGGGGGGCTCCTACAATGAGCAGTTCTTC.

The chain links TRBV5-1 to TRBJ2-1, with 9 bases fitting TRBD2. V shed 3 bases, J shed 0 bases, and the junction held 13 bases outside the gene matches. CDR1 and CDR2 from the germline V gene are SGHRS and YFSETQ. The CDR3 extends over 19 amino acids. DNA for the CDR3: TGCGCCAGCAGCTCCCAGGGAGGACTAGCGTCGAGCTCCTACAATGAGCAGTTCTTC. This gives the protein CASSSQGGLASSSYNEQFF.

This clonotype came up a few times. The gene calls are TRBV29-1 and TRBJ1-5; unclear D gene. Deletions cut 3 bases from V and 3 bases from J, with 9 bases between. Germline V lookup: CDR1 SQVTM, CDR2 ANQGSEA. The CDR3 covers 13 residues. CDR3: CSVEDGFNQPQHF. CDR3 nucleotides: TGCAGCGTTGAGGACGGGTTCAATCAGCCCCAGCATTTT.

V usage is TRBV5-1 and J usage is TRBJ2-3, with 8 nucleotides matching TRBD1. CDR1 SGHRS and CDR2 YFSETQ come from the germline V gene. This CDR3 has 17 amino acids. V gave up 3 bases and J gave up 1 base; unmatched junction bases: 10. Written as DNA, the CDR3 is TGCGCCAGCAGCTCTGTAAGAGACAGGGGAGGCACAGATACGCAGTATTTT. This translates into CASSSVRDRGGTDTQYF.

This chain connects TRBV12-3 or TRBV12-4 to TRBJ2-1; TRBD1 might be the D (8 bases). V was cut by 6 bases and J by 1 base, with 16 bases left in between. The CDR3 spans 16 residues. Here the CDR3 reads CASRGGDRRSYNEQFF. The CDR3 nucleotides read TGTGCCAGCAGAGGGGGGGACAGGCGTTCCTACAATGAGCAGTTCTTC.